This TCR beta chain comes out of a study of blood T cells in healthy people across ages. Next came a second PCR, run for about 7 to 12 cycles, which used a sample-barcoded 5' primer along with a J-beta primer mix. Each CDR3 protein is one row after TCRdb ran MiXCR on the 5' RACE reads. The sample includes more than 650,000 distinct CDR3 sequences, around half seen only once; the top ten take around 41%. Deletions cut 8 bases from V and 4 bases from J, with 12 bases between. CDR1 and CDR2 from the germline V gene are MRHNA and SNTAGT. This CDR3 comprises 13 residues. This TCR was sampled from a man older than 75 in good health. V gene TRBV6-4 combines with J gene TRBJ2-1; D may match TRBD1 or TRBD2 (7 bases each). Sequenced: blood. The CDR3 here is CASAGGAYNEQFF. CDR3 nucleotides: TGTGCCAGCGCAGGGGGGGCTTACAATGAGCAGTTCTTC.